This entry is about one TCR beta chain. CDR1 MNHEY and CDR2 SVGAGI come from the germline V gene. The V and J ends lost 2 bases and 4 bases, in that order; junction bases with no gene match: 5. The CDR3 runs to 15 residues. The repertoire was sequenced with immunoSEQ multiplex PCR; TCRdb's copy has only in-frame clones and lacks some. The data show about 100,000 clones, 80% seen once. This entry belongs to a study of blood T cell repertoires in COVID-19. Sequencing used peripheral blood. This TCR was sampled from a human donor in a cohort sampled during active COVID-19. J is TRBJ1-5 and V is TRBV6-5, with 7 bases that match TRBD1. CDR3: CASSYGGQTNQPQHF. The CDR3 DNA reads TGTGCCAGCAGTTACGGGGGACAGACTAATCAGCCCCAGCATTTT.